This T cell receptor beta chain derives from a study of blood T cell repertoires in COVID-19. Study-wide background: Italy, Spain and the United States were the sources of the convalescent and acute COVID-19 samples.

As originally analysed: Reference gene primer amplification yielded estimated nucleated cell counts. Assay: immunoSEQ multiplex PCR; the TCRdb copy retains only in-frame clones and omits some. The V and J calls and clone size are taken from that table; D and trimming were inferred from the DNA. This sample has some 15,000 clones, with 85% to 90% found just once. CDR1 is MDHEN and CDR2 is SYDVKM in the germline V gene. CDR3 length equals 15 residues. Trimming took 4 bases from V and 7 from J, leaving 20 bases between them. The specimen sequenced was peripheral blood. The chain employs TRBV28 and TRBJ2-7; a weak D match, TRBD2 (7 bases). This clonotype was obtained from a woman in her seventies in a cohort sampled during active or convalescent COVID-19. DNA for the CDR3: TGTGCCAGCAGTTCTCCGTTGGGGGCGCGGGAGGAGCAGTACTTC. Translated, it gives CASSSPLGAREEQYF.